This TCR beta chain was sequenced during a study of regulatory T cells in long-lasting Graves disease. Sample time point: persistent/refractory GD, antithyroid drugs over 5 years with positive TRAb. PBMCs provided the RNA from which the TCR library was made. This clonotype was seen many times. Germline CDR1 SGHTA, CDR2 FQGNSA. Losses at the gene ends were 6 bases for V and 8 bases for J; bases not matched to a gene: 13. This CDR3 has 15 amino acids. Libraries of TCR beta came from iRepertoire HTBI primers plus Arm-PCR of CDR3 regions. TCRdb reprocessed the multiplex PCR reads via MiXCR and lists one record per CDR3 protein. The sample has roughly 500,000 distinct CDR3 sequences, roughly 20% seen once.

J is TRBJ2-4 and V is TRBV7-2, with 7 bases that match TRBD1. The material was peripheral blood mononuclear cells (PBMCs), obtained when the disease was refractory, from a patient treated with antithyroid drugs. This receptor was taken from a female donor with Graves disease. The CDR3 DNA reads as TGTGCCAGCAGTCCCGAACAGGGGAAGGGATACATTCAGTACTTC. It translates to CASSPEQGKGYIQYF.